This T cell receptor (beta chain) originates from a study of blood T cell repertoires in COVID-19. Background on the study: Sample material is recorded as cDNA or gDNA derived from T cells, B-cell-depleted T cells, or PBMCs.

It was during active infection that Seattle patients were enrolled and then longitudinally followed. The V segment lost 4 bases and the J segment 9 bases; nucleotides outside the gene matches: 11. Germline CDR1 is SGHAT and CDR2 is FQNNGV. The CDR3 runs to 16 residues. Per the original data handling: Amplified reference gene primers provided the basis for estimating nucleated cell counts. TCRdb keeps only in-frame clones here, not all; method: immunoSEQ multiplex PCR. V and J calls and clone size are as listed in that table; D and trimming were resolved from the DNA. Of 110,000 or so clones listed, approximately 85% were seen once; the top ten hold approximately 5%.

This chain links TRBV11-2 with TRBJ1-6; 8 bases are a match to TRBD1. The receptor was isolated from a woman aged 60 to 75 with COVID-19, enrolled during active disease. The sequenced sample was peripheral blood. The CDR3 coding sequence is TGTGCCAGCAGCTCATACAGGGGGGGACTTAGTTCACCCCTCCACTTT. Translating gives CASSSYRGGLSSPLHF.